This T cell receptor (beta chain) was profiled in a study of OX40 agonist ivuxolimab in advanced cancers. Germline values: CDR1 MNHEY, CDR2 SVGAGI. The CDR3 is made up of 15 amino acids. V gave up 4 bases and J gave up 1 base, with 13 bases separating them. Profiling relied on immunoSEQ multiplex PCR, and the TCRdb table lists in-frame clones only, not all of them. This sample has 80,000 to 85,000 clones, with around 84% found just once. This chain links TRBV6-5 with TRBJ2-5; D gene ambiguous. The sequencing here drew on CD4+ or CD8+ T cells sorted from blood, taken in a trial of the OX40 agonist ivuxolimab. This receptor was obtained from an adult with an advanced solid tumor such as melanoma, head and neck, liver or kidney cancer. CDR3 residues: CASSSRRTIQETQYF. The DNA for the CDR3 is TGTGCCAGCAGTTCGCGACGAACCATCCAAGAGACCCAGTACTTC.